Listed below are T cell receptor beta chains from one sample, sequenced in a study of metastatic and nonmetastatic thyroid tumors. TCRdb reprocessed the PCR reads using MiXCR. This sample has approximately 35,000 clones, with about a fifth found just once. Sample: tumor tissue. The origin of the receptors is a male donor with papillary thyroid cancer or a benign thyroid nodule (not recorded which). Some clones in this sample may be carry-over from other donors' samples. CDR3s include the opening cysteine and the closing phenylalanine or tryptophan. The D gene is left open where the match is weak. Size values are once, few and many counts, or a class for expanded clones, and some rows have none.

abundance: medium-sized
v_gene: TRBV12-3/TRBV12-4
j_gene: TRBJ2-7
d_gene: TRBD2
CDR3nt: TGTGCCAGCAGTTTGCTAGCGGGGGAGCAGTACTTC
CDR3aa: CASSLLAGEQYF

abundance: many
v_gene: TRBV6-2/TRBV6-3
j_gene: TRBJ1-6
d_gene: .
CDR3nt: TGTGCCAGCAGTTCGGCAGGGAGTTCTAGTAATTCACCCCTCCACTTT
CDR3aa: CASSSAGSSSNSPLHF

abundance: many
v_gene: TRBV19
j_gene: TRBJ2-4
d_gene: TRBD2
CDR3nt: TGTGCCAGTAGCTCCGGGACTAGGAGCGGCATTCAGTACTTC
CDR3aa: CASSSGTRSGIQYF

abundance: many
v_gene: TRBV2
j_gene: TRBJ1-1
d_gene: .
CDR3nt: TGTGCCAGCAGTGAAGCGACCCCCTCCAGGGGAACTGAAGCTTTCTTT
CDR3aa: CASSEATPSRGTEAFF

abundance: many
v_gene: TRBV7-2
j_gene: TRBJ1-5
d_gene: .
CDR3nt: TGTGCCAGCAGCCAAGGGGGATCCTATCAGCCCCAGCATTTT
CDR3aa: CASSQGGSYQPQHF

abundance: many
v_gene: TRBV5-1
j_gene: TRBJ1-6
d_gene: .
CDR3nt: TGCGCCAGCAGCCCGGACAGCTATAATTCACCCCTCCACTTT
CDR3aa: CASSPDSYNSPLHF

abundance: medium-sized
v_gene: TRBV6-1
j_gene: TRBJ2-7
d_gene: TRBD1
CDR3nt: TGTGCCAGCGCAGGGGGCGGTTACGAGCAGTACTTC
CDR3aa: CASAGGGYEQYF

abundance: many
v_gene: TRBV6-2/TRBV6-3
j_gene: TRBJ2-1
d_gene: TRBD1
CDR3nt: TGTGCCAGCAGACCGGGACAGGGTCGGACTGGGCGGTTCTTC
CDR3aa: CASRPGQGRTGRFF

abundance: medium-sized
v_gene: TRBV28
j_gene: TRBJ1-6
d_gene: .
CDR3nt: TGTGCCAGCAGTTTACGAGGTTGGGTTTCACCCCTCCACTTT
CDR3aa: CASSLRGWVSPLHF

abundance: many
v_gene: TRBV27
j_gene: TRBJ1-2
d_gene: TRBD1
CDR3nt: TGTGCCAGCAGTCTCGGACAGGGCCTATATGGCTACACCTTC
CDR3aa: CASSLGQGLYGYTF

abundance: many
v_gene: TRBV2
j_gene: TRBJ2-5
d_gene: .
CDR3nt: TGTGCCAGTACGGGAGAATCAGAGACCCAGTACTTC
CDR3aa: CASTGESETQYF

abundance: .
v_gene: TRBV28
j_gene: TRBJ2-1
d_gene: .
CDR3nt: TGTGCCAGCAGTTTAAGGGAGGGGGCCAGCTCCTACAATGAGCAGTTCTTC
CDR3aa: CASSLREGASSYNEQFF

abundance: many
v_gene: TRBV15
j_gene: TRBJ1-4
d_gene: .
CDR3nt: TGTGCCACCACCAGCTACCAGGGGTCTGGTAATGAAAAACTGTTTTTT
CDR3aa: CATTSYQGSGNEKLFF

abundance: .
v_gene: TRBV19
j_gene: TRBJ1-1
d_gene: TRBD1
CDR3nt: TGTGCCAGTAGACCAGGGGGCAGTACTGAAGCTTTCTTT
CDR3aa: CASRPGGSTEAFF

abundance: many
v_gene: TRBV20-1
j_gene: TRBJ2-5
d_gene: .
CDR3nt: TGCAGTGCTAGTCGGGGGAGCATAGAGACCCAGTACTTC
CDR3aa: CSASRGSIETQYF

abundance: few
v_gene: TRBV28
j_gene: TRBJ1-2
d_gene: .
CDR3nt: TGTGCCAGCAGCGCCTTCCATCTTGATGGCTACACCTTC
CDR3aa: CASSAFHLDGYTF

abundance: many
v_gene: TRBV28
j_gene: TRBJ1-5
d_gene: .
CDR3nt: TGTGCCAGCAGCCCCTCGGGCAGGGGAGGACGGGAACCCCAGCATTTT
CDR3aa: CASSPSGRGGREPQHF

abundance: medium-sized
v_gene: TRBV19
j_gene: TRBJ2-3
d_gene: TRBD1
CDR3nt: TGTGCCAGTAGTATCCGGGACAGGGGCACAGATACGCAGTATTTT
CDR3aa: CASSIRDRGTDTQYF

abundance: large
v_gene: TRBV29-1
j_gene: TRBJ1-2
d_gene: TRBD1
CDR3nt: TGCAGCGTTGAAGGAGGGAGGGGGCGGAACTATGGCTACACCTTC
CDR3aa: CSVEGGRGRNYGYTF

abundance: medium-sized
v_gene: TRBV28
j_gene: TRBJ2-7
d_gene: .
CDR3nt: TGTGCCAGCAGTTTATTGGGGTACGAGCAGTACTTC
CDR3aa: CASSLLGYEQYF

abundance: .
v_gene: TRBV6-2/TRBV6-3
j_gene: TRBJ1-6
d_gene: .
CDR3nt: TGTGCCAGCAGTTACGGGGTTGACAATTCACCCCTCCACTTT
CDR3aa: CASSYGVDNSPLHF

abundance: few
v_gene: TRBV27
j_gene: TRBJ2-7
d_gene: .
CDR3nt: TGTGCCAGCAGTTTAAAACCTACCTACGAGCAGTACTTC
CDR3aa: CASSLKPTYEQYF

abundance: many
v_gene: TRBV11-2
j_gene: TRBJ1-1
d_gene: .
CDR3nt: TGTGCCAGCAGCATTAAACCGTTCGACACTGAAGCTTTCTTT
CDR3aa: CASSIKPFDTEAFF

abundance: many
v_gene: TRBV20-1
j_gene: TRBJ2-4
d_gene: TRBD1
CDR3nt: TGCAGTGCTAGACAGGGGGCTAAGGACATTCAGTACTTC
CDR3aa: CSARQGAKDIQYF

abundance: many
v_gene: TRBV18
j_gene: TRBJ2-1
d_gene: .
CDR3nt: TGTGCCAGCTCACCACCGGGCGGACCCTACAATGAGCAGTTCTTC
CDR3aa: CASSPPGGPYNEQFF

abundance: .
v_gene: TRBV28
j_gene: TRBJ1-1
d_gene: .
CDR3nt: TGTGCCAGCAGCTTTCAGGACCCTAGGGGAGACACTGAAGCTTTCTTT
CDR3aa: CASSFQDPRGDTEAFF

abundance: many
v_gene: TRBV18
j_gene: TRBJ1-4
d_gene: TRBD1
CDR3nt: TGTGCCAGCTCACCTACGGGACAGAGTGAAAAACTGTTTTTT
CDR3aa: CASSPTGQSEKLFF